This entry lists 21 T cell receptor beta chains sequenced from one sample in a study of blood T cell repertoires in COVID-19. Generated by immunoSEQ multiplex PCR, the TCRdb table keeps only in-frame clones and is missing some. The data hold more than 200,000 clones, with about 84% observed a single time. Sequences were obtained from peripheral blood. These receptors were collected from a woman older than 75 with acute or convalescent COVID-19.

J is TRBJ1-6 and V is TRBV12-3 or TRBV12-4; no reliable D call. The CDR3 runs to 13 residues. Trimming removed 3 bases from V and 8 bases from J, with 8 bases in between. The CDR3 reads CASSLGRHSPLHF. DNA for the CDR3: TGTGCCAGCAGTTTGGGCAGGCATTCACCCCTCCACTTT.

The V gene is TRBV7-2, the J gene TRBJ2-5; 7 bases match TRBD2. This CDR3 has 14 residues. With V trimmed by 10 bases and J by 1 base, 9 bases remained unmatched. Germline V gene lookup returns CDR1 SGHTA and CDR2 FQGNSA. The CDR3 DNA follows: TGTGCCACCCAACACGGGGGGAGCCAAGAGACCCAGTACTTC. The encoded protein is CATQHGGSQETQYF.

Concerning this clone: One base separates it from a far larger clone, so it is likely a read error. This chain joins TRBV12-3 or TRBV12-4 and TRBJ1-1; 9 positions match TRBD1. With V trimmed by 4 bases and J by 7 bases, 4 bases remained unmatched. The CDR3 has 13 residues. As DNA, the CDR3 is TGTGCCAGCAGTTCCGGGACAGGGATTGAAGCTTTCTTT. This sequence encodes CASSSGTGIEAFF.

CDR3: CASSPGQDNEKLFF. In nucleotides, the CDR3 is TGTGCCAGCTCACCGGGACAGGATAATGAAAAACTGTTTTTT. This chain uses TRBV18 with TRBJ1-4; 8 bases are shared with TRBD1. The germline CDR1 and CDR2 sequences are KGHSH and LQKENI. The CDR3 contains 14 residues. After removal of 3 bases from V and 4 bases from J, the junction contained 1 base not matched to a gene.

The chain combines TRBV2 with TRBJ2-3; 9 bases are a match to TRBD2. CDR1 is SNHLY, CDR2 FYNNEI, per germline. The V and J ends lost 6 bases and 3 bases, in that order; junction bases with no gene match: 7. CDR3 size: 15 residues. CDR3 amino acids: CASSPGLALTDTQYF. Written as DNA, the CDR3 is TGTGCCAGCAGCCCGGGACTAGCTCTTACAGATACGCAGTATTTT.

This clone was seen only a few times. The gene calls are TRBV7-9 and TRBJ1-2, with 9 bases lining up with TRBD1. Per the germline V gene, CDR1 is SEHNR and CDR2 is FQNEAQ (reference sequence). This CDR3 region has 15 residues. Unmatched junction bases numbered 5, after V lost 5 bases and J lost 1 base. CDR3 residues: CASSPGQGVNYGYTF. The CDR3 DNA reads TGTGCCAGCAGCCCGGGACAGGGAGTTAACTATGGCTACACCTTC. The complete variable domain, with remaining parts taken from reference TRBV7-9 and TRBJ1-2, reads DTGVSQNPRHKITKRGQNVTFRCDPISEHNRLYWYRQTLGQGPEFLTYFQNEAQLEKSRLLSDRFSAERPKGSFSTLEIQRTEQGDSAMYLCASSPGQGVNYGYTFGSGTRLTVV.

This sequence joins TRBV25-1 and TRBJ2-6; TRBD1 aligns across 7 bases. Germline V gene lookup returns CDR1 MGHDK and CDR2 SYGVNS. V trimming: 7 bases; J trimming: 1 base; junction bases outside the gene matches: 7. The CDR3 covers 16 residues. The CDR3 here is CASTRRGQSGANVLTF. The CDR3 bases are TGTGCCAGCACCCGAAGGGGACAGTCTGGGGCCAACGTCCTGACTTTC.

V gene TRBV7-2 combines with J gene TRBJ2-5, with a tentative D call TRBD2 (6 bases). Germline V gives CDR1 SGHTA, CDR2 FQGNSA. This CDR3 comprises 14 residues. V was trimmed by 4 bases and J by 1 base, leaving 10 bases between them. The DNA for the CDR3 is TGTGCCAGCAGCTACTCTAGCGTCCAAGAGACCCAGTACTTC. Translating gives CASSYSSVQETQYF.

The CDR3 DNA sequence: TGTGCCAGCAGCCTAGAAGCTAGCGGACCCTCCTACAATGAGCAGTTCTTC. It yields the protein CASSLEASGPSYNEQFF. The chain couples TRBV7-9 to TRBJ2-1, with 7 nucleotides matching TRBD2. CDR1 SEHNR and CDR2 FQNEAQ come from the germline V gene (reference sequence). The CDR3 contains 17 residues. With 5 bases clipped from V and 0 bases from J, the junction kept 10 bases outside the gene matches.

The count of this clone is one. V is TRBV28 and J is TRBJ2-3, with 9 bases fitting TRBD2. CDR1 and CDR2 from the germline V gene are MDHEN and SYDVKM. The CDR3 consists of 14 residues. V shed 7 bases and J 9 bases; nucleotides not matched to a gene: 11. The CDR3 sequence: CASIAQAGGRTQYF. The CDR3 DNA reads TGTGCCAGCATAGCTCAAGCGGGAGGTAGGACGCAGTATTTT.

This clone was detected once. J is TRBJ1-5 and V is TRBV28; 7 nucleotides match TRBD1. The CDR3 covers 13 residues. Germline assignment: CDR1 MDHEN and CDR2 SYDVKM. The ends lost 5 bases at V and 6 bases at J; junction bases unmatched: 4. The CDR3 sequence is CASSTGVTQPQHF. Written as DNA, the CDR3 is TGTGCCAGCAGTACAGGGGTGACTCAGCCCCAGCATTTT. The variable domain in full, completed from reference TRBV28 and TRBJ1-5, reads DVKVTQSSRYLVKRTGEKVFLECVQDMDHENMFWYRQDPGLGLRLIYFSYDVKMKEKGDIPEGYSVSREKKERFSLILESASTNQTSMYLCASSTGVTQPQHFGDGTRLSIL.

V gene TRBV21-1 combines with J gene TRBJ2-7; the D call in the table, TRBD1, was not verified against the DNA. TRBV21-1 is a listed pseudogene. There are 16 residues in the CDR3. DNA of the CDR3: TGTGCCAGCAGCCCACCCTCGCGGGACAGGAGATGCGAGCAGTACTTC. Translated: CASSPPSRDRRCEQYF.

The chain carries TRBV7-8 and TRBJ1-1; D not certain. Germline CDR1 and CDR2: SGHVS and FQNEAQ. V dropped 5 bases and J dropped 1 base, with 5 bases sitting between them. The CDR3 extends over 12 amino acids. CDR3 sequence: CASSPQNTEAFF. CDR3 bases: TGTGCCAGCAGCCCACAGAACACTGAAGCTTTCTTT.

This clone was counted a few times. This chain links TRBV10-1 with TRBJ1-1, with D perhaps matching TRBD1 (6 bases). The CDR3 length is 15 residues. Deletions cut 4 bases from V and 0 bases from J, with 12 bases between. Germline CDR1 and CDR2: WNHNN and SYGVQD (reference sequence). The CDR3 DNA is TGCGCCAGCAGTGTTACTACAGGGTTGAACACTGAAGCTTTCTTT. Translation: CASSVTTGLNTEAFF.

This rearrangement joins TRBV3-1 (or the pseudogene TRBV3-2) to TRBJ1-6, with D perhaps matching TRBD1 (5 bases). V was trimmed by 1 base and J by 5 bases, leaving 15 bases between them. Germline assignment: CDR1 LGHDT and CDR2 YNNKEL (reference sequence). The CDR3 runs to 17 residues. CDR3 nucleotide sequence: TGTGCCAGCAGCCAAGTCTCCCCGGGGGTCGATAATTCACCCCTCCACTTT. Encoded protein: CASSQVSPGVDNSPLHF.

This clone was observed a single time. The chain employs TRBV15 and TRBJ2-3; 7 positions match TRBD2. This CDR3 is 14 amino acids long. Germline V lookup: CDR1 LNHNV, CDR2 YYDKDF (reference sequence). Trimming took 1 base from V and 6 from J; bases not matched to a gene: 4. In nucleotides, the CDR3 is TGTGCCACCAGCAGAGGGGCGGGAGAGGATACGCAGTATTTT. Translating it yields CATSRGAGEDTQYF.

V and J are TRBV5-1 and TRBJ2-1; the D gene is possibly TRBD2 (6 bases). Trimming took off 6 bases at V and 5 bases at J, with 12 bases between the two ends. The CDR3 extends over 13 amino acids. Per the germline V gene, CDR1 is SGHRS and CDR2 is YFSETQ. The CDR3 spells CASTPSGDNEQFF. The DNA of the CDR3 is TGCGCCAGCACCCCTTCGGGAGACAATGAGCAGTTCTTC. Full variable domain (rest looked up from reference TRBV5-1 and TRBJ2-1): KAGVTQTPRYLIKTRGQQVTLSCSPISGHRSVSWYQQTPGQGLQFLFEYFSETQRNKGNFPGRFSGRQFSNSRSEMNVSTLELGDSALYLCASTPSGDNEQFFGPGTRLTVL.

This chain uses TRBV9 with TRBJ1-5; TRBD1 aligns across 8 bases. J lost 0 bases, V lost 3 bases, and 8 bases had no gene match. This CDR3 comprises 17 residues. The germline CDR1 and CDR2 sequences are SGDLS and YYNGEE. The CDR3 coding sequence is TGTGCCAGCAGCGCCGGGACAGGTTGGGCTAGCAATCAGCCCCAGCATTTT. Its protein is CASSAGTGWASNQPQHF.

J is TRBJ1-6 and V is TRBV4-1; TRBD1 matches at 8 bases. Germline values: CDR1 MGHRA, CDR2 YSYEKL. J was trimmed by 6 bases and V by 2 bases; bases with no gene match: 6. The CDR3 has 16 amino acids. DNA of the CDR3: TGCGCCAGCAGCCAATTTCCGGGACAGGCTAATTCACCCCTCCACTTT. Encoded protein: CASSQFPGQANSPLHF.

V and J are TRBV18 and TRBJ2-6; maybe TRBD1 (6 bases). Germline V gene data show CDR1 as KGHSH and CDR2 as LQKENI. The length of the CDR3 is 18 residues. V was shortened by 0 bases and J by 4 bases, with 16 bases between the two germline ends. The CDR3 region has the DNA TGTGCCAGCTCACCACCTGGACAGACCCTAAGCGGGGCCAACGTCCTGACTTTC. This gives the protein CASSPPGQTLSGANVLTF. Full variable domain (missing parts from reference TRBV18 and TRBJ2-6): NAGVMQNPRHLVRRRGQEARLRCSPMKGHSHVYWYRQLPEEGLKFMVYLQKENIIDESGMPKERFSAEFPKEGPSILRIQQVVRGDSAAYFCASSPPGQTLSGANVLTFGAGSRLTVL.

The chain joins TRBV4-1 to TRBJ1-1; TRBD1 might be the D (5 bases). The CDR3 runs to 16 residues. Between the trimmed V and J ends, which lost 1 base and 6 bases, there was a span of 18 bases. The germline CDR1 and CDR2 sequences are MGHRA and YSYEKL. The CDR3 reads CASSQVNTVRVAEAFF. CDR3 coding DNA: TGCGCCAGCAGCCAAGTAAACACCGTCAGGGTCGCTGAAGCTTTCTTT.